These 22 T cell receptor beta chains were sequenced from one sample in a study of OX40 agonist ivuxolimab in advanced cancers. TCRdb's copy holds only in-frame clones and misses some; the assay was immunoSEQ multiplex PCR. The sample holds over 65,000 clones, roughly four fifths seen once. This specimen was CD4+ or CD8+ T cells sorted from blood, taken in a trial of the OX40 agonist ivuxolimab. The source is an adult with an advanced solid tumor such as melanoma, head and neck, liver or kidney cancer.

The chain carries TRBV27 and TRBJ1-5; D gene uncertain. V gave up 4 bases and J gave up 5 bases, with 9 bases separating them. Germline V gives CDR1 MNHEY, CDR2 SMNVEV (reference sequence). The CDR3 loop spans 13 amino acids. CDR3 DNA: TGTGCCAGCAGTTCCGGGAATTATCAGCCCCAGCATTTT. Translating gives CASSSGNYQPQHF.

The chain employs TRBV4-2 and TRBJ2-5; TRBD2 matches 13 bases. The J segment lost 1 base and the V segment lost 4 bases, leaving 3 bases of the junction unmatched. The CDR3 extends over 16 amino acids. Germline CDR1 reads LGHNA; CDR2 reads YNFKEQ. CDR3 coding DNA: TGTGCCAGCAGCCTAGGACTAGCGGGGGCCCAAGAGACCCAGTACTTC. Protein sequence: CASSLGLAGAQETQYF.

This clone came up once. V and J are TRBV7-2 and TRBJ1-6, with D possibly being TRBD1 (5 bases). This CDR3 contains 13 residues. Trimming pared 8 bases from V and 10 bases from J, leaving 15 bases between. Germline V lookup: CDR1 SGHTA, CDR2 FQGNSA. DNA of the CDR3: TGTGCCAGCCTTCTGGGGACCTACTCACCCCTCCACTTT. Protein sequence: CASLLGTYSPLHF.

This clone was counted once. The chain uses TRBV4-1 and TRBJ1-4, with 8 nucleotides matching TRBD1. Germline V gene sequence: CDR1 MGHRA, CDR2 YSYEKL. The CDR3 is 17 amino acids. J lost 7 bases, V lost 1 base, and 11 bases had no gene match. The CDR3 DNA is TGCGCCAGCAGCCAAGTGACCCCGTCAGGGGGCGGTGAAAAACTGTTTTTT. It translates to CASSQVTPSGGGEKLFF.

This chain links TRBV18 with TRBJ2-1; tentatively, D is TRBD2 (5 bases). Germline loops: CDR1 KGHSH, CDR2 LQKENI. The V and J ends lost 2 bases and 10 bases respectively, with 12 bases between them. The CDR3 runs to 13 residues. This CDR3 reads CASSPTKDWEQFF. The CDR3, as DNA: TGTGCCAGCTCACCAACGAAGGACTGGGAGCAGTTCTTC.

The rearrangement joins TRBV28 to TRBJ1-6; a weak D match, TRBD1 (6 bases). Germline CDR1 MDHEN, CDR2 SYDVKM. The CDR3 is 18 amino acids. The germline V and J ends were trimmed by 6 bases and 7 bases, with 25 bases remaining between them. The CDR3: CASSSLQWTAAGNSPLHF. Written as DNA, the CDR3 is TGTGCCAGCAGCTCGTTACAATGGACAGCCGCGGGGAATTCACCCCTCCACTTT.

The rearrangement links TRBV4-3 to TRBJ2-7, with D perhaps given as TRBD1 or TRBD2 (7 bases each). The V gene lost 1 base and the J gene lost 4 bases, with 14 bases spanning the gap. CDR3 size: 15 residues. The germline V gene has CDR1 LGHNA and CDR2 YSLEER. The CDR3 sequence is CASSQVGGGAYEQYF. The CDR3, as DNA: TGCGCCAGCAGCCAAGTGGGAGGGGGCGCGTACGAGCAGTACTTC.

The V gene is TRBV11-2, the J gene TRBJ2-7; unclear D gene. Germline V lookup: CDR1 SGHAT, CDR2 FQNNGV. CDR3 size: 19 residues. Trimming pared 5 bases from V and 0 bases from J, leaving 26 bases between. Here the CDR3 reads CASSQERIMDLIFSYEQYF. The CDR3 nucleotides read TGTGCCAGCAGCCAAGAACGGATTATGGATCTTATCTTCTCCTACGAGCAGTACTTC.

The chain combines TRBV6-4 with TRBJ2-6; no clear D. Germline-derived CDR1 and CDR2 are MRHNA and SNTAGT. With 6 bases removed from V and 1 base from J, the gap between germline ends came to 7 bases. CDR3 length equals 14 residues. The CDR3 here is CASSAESGANVLTF. CDR3 sequence (DNA): TGTGCCAGCAGCGCAGAGTCTGGGGCCAACGTCCTGACTTTC.

The chain links TRBV5-4 to TRBJ1-6, with D unresolved. This CDR3 comprises 15 residues. Trimming removed 3 bases from V and 5 bases from J, with 12 bases in between. Germline CDR1 and CDR2: SGHNT and YYREEE (reference sequence). As DNA, the CDR3 is TGTGCCAGCAGCTGGGGTCCAGCTGATAATTCACCCCTCCACTTT. Translated, it gives CASSWGPADNSPLHF.

The rearrangement links TRBV7-9 to TRBJ1-6; 7 positions match TRBD1. The CDR3 is 14 amino acids. CDR1 is SEHNR and CDR2 is FQNEAQ in the germline V gene (reference sequence). After removal of 5 bases from V and 13 bases from J, the junction contained 11 bases not matched to a gene. The CDR3 region is CASSPGQLHEPLHF. CDR3 coding DNA: TGTGCCAGCAGCCCGGGACAGCTGCACGAGCCCCTCCACTTT.

This sequence joins TRBV18 and TRBJ2-1; D call uncertain. The CDR3 extends over 12 amino acids. Germline assignment: CDR1 KGHSH and CDR2 LQKENI. V was shortened by 6 bases and J by 8 bases, with 11 bases between the two germline ends. CDR3 residues: CASSPIRYEQFF. In DNA form, the CDR3 reads TGTGCCAGCTCCCCCATAAGGTATGAGCAGTTCTTC. Filled out from reference TRBV18 and TRBJ2-1, the complete variable domain reads NAGVMQNPRHLVRRRGQEARLRCSPMKGHSHVYWYRQLPEEGLKFMVYLQKENIIDESGMPKERFSAEFPKEGPSILRIQQVVRGDSAAYFCASSPIRYEQFFGPGTRLTVL.

The chain recombines TRBV6-1 with TRBJ1-5; tentative D call: TRBD1 (5 bases). The CDR3 extends over 15 amino acids. Trimming removed 5 bases at V and 2 bases at J, with 13 bases between. From germline, CDR1 is MNHNS and CDR2 SASEGT. CDR3 nucleotide sequence: TGTGCCAGCAGTCTACAGGATATTGGCAATCAGCCCCAGCATTTT. Translated, it gives CASSLQDIGNQPQHF.

The chain employs TRBV7-3 and TRBJ1-1; D uncertain. This CDR3 comprises 13 residues. V shed 4 bases and J shed 1 base, with 7 bases lying between them. Germline V lookup: CDR1 SGHTA, CDR2 FQGTGA. CDR3 region: CASSYWANTEAFF. CDR3 nucleotide sequence: TGTGCCAGCAGCTATTGGGCGAACACTGAAGCTTTCTTT.

The V and J genes are TRBV5-1 and TRBJ1-4, with D uncertain. In germline, CDR1 is SGHRS, CDR2 YFSETQ. The V end lost 2 bases, the J end lost 8 bases, and 13 bases lay between the germline ends. The CDR3 is 14 residues long. CDR3 in amino acids: CASSFGRNREKLFF. CDR3 nucleotide sequence: TGCGCCAGCAGCTTCGGACGCAACCGGGAAAAACTGTTTTTT.

V usage is TRBV5-1 and J usage is TRBJ1-2, with D possibly being TRBD1 (6 bases). Trimming stripped 4 bases from V and 4 bases from J, with 17 bases between. Per the germline V gene, CDR1 is SGHRS and CDR2 is YFSETQ. The length of the CDR3 is 15 residues. The DNA of the CDR3 is TGCGCCAGCAGCCCGCTTGGGGGCGTGAGCTATGGCTACACCTTC. It encodes CASSPLGGVSYGYTF. Based on the CDR3 plus reference TRBV5-1 and TRBJ1-2, the full variable domain is KAGVTQTPRYLIKTRGQQVTLSCSPISGHRSVSWYQQTPGQGLQFLFEYFSETQRNKGNFPGRFSGRQFSNSRSEMNVSTLELGDSALYLCASSPLGGVSYGYTFGSGTRLTVV.

This chain links TRBV27 with TRBJ2-3, with D perhaps matching TRBD2 (6 bases). The CDR3 contains 15 residues. Germline values: CDR1 MNHEY, CDR2 SMNVEV (reference sequence). Trimming took off 2 bases at V and 4 bases at J, with 13 bases between the two ends. The CDR3 nucleotides are TGTGCCAGCAGTTTAAACGCGCGGGGATCAGATACGCAGTATTTT. This encodes CASSLNARGSDTQYF.

The chain recombines TRBV14 with TRBJ2-5, with D perhaps given as TRBD1 or TRBD2 (5 bases each). Germline assignment: CDR1 SGHDN and CDR2 FVKESK. Trimming took 1 base from V and 5 from J, leaving 11 bases between them. The CDR3 contains 14 residues. CDR3 in DNA: TGTGCCAGCAGCCAAGCGAGGGGCCGGGAGACCCAGTACTTC. The encoded protein is CASSQARGRETQYF. Drawing the rest from reference TRBV14 and TRBJ2-5, the complete variable domain is EAGVTQFPSHSVIEKGQTVTLRCDPISGHDNLYWYRRVMGKEIKFLLHFVKESKQDESGMPNNRFLAERTGGTYSTLKVQPAELEDSGVYFCASSQARGRETQYFGPGTRLLVL.

The chain has TRBV10-2 and TRBJ2-1; no firm D call. The germline V gene has CDR1 WSHSY and CDR2 SAAADI. V shed 0 bases and J shed 5 bases, with 8 bases lying between them. The CDR3 spans 14 residues. The CDR3, as DNA: TGCGCCAGCAGTGAGTCGGGCAGGAACAATGAGCAGTTCTTC. It is translated as CASSESGRNNEQFF.

The rearrangement joins TRBV19 to TRBJ2-2; perhaps TRBD2 as D (6 bases). Germline V CDR1 and CDR2: LNHDA, SQIVND (reference sequence). This CDR3 is 17 amino acids long. Trimming left V 3 bases short and J 1 base short, with 15 bases between. This CDR3 is CASSISGSSGNTGELFF. CDR3 DNA: TGTGCCAGTAGTATCTCCGGCAGTAGCGGGAACACCGGGGAGCTGTTTTTT.

The rearrangement joins TRBV16 to TRBJ1-1; D not resolved. Germline CDR1 reads KGHSY; CDR2 reads FQNENV. The V end lost 4 bases, the J end lost 1 base, and 10 bases lay between the germline ends. CDR3 length equals 14 residues. For the CDR3, the DNA is TGTGCCAGCAGCCCCCTGGCAGCGAACACTGAAGCTTTCTTT. It encodes CASSPLAANTEAFF.

This clone was seen a handful of times. This chain joins TRBV30 and TRBJ1-2, with a weak D call TRBD1 (5 bases). Per the germline V gene, CDR1 is GTSNPN and CDR2 is SVGIG (reference sequence). This CDR3 is 16 amino acids long. Trimming removed 2 bases at V and 2 bases at J, with 18 bases between. The CDR3 nucleotides are TGTGCCTGGAGTCGCGCCCAGGGACTCATCAACTATGGCTACACCTTC. Translated, it gives CAWSRAQGLINYGYTF.